This T cell receptor (beta chain) was sequenced in a study of cytomegalovirus exposure and HLA in healthy donors. General observations from the study: Confirmation in vitro established that a few CMV-associated chains were specific for CMV antigens. A cluster of highly shared sequence variants was likely a sequencing artifact. It was shown in a later analysis that HLA-associated TCR beta chains were more clonally expanded than other, equally common chains. With later analysis, a missense DCLRE1C variant became linked to TCR beta V- and J-gene trimming.

PCR used 60 Vbeta primers and 13 Jbeta primers. Assay: immunoSEQ multiplex PCR; the TCRdb copy retains only in-frame clones and omits some. The sample has roughly 100,000 clones, 65% to 80% seen once. Concerning this clone itself: Its antigen remains unknown.

Sequenced sample: PBMCs. This TCR came from a woman aged 18-35 years in good health and CMV-seropositive.

The CDR3 protein is CASSHGTGTQGSGANVLTF. Written as DNA, the CDR3 is TGTGCCAGCAGCCACGGGACAGGGACCCAGGGCTCTGGGGCCAACGTCCTGACTTTC. The V gene is TRBV4-2, the J gene TRBJ2-6; 9 positions match TRBD1. CDR3 length equals 19 residues. V was clipped by 3 bases and J by 0 bases; unmatched bases: 9. Germline loops: CDR1 LGHNA, CDR2 YNFKEQ.